The rows below give T cell receptor beta chains drawn from one sample of a study of T-cell memory formation after mild COVID-19. TCRdb ran MiXCR on the 5' RACE reads and lists one entry per CDR3 protein. Counted here are 150,000 to 200,000 distinct CDR3 sequences, 25% to 40% occurring once; the ten biggest clones make up more than 10%. Material for sequencing was PBMCs or a T cell subset sorted from them (not recorded which). The receptors here all came from an adult woman who had mild COVID-19 (a few samples of this study predate the infection). Cell type and time point are not known. Both conserved end residues are part of each CDR3. D genes are given only for firm matches. The listing skips clone size in some rows; elsewhere it reads once, few, many or a size class.

j_call clone_size d_call v_call cdr3_nt cdr3_aa
TRBJ2-5 . . TRBV7-3 TGTGCCAGCAGCCCACGACCTAAAGAGACCCAGTACTTC CASSPRPKETQYF
TRBJ2-5 . . TRBV27 TGTGCCAGCAGTTTATCCGGAACAGGGGAGGGAGAGACCCAGTACTTC CASSLSGTGEGETQYF
TRBJ2-3 few TRBD2 TRBV7-9 TGTGCCAGCAGCCCACGACGAGCGGGAGACCCTAGCACAGATACGCAGTATTTT CASSPRRAGDPSTDTQYF
TRBJ2-1 few TRBD2 TRBV10-3 TGTGCCATCGCCCAGCGGGAGGGCAATGAGCAGTTCTTC CAIAQREGNEQFF
TRBJ2-3 . TRBD2 TRBV7-3 TGTGCCAGCAGCTTACGGCGGGAGCGCACAGATACGCAGTATTTT CASSLRRERTDTQYF
TRBJ1-1 . . TRBV6-5 TGTGCCAGCAGAAACAGAGGTGAAGCTTTCTTT CASRNRGEAFF
TRBJ2-1 . TRBD1 TRBV4-1 TGCGCCAGCAGCCAGGGCGGACAGGGTGGATACAATGAGCAGTTCTTC CASSQGGQGGYNEQFF
TRBJ2-6 few . TRBV11-3 TGTGCCAGCAGCTTACGGGTATCGGGGCCCTCTGGGGCCAACGTCCTGACTTTC CASSLRVSGPSGANVLTF
TRBJ2-5 . TRBD1 TRBV18 TGTGCCAGCTCACCGGGACAGGGGGTGGAGACCCAGTACTTC CASSPGQGVETQYF
TRBJ2-1 few TRBD2 TRBV12-3/TRBV12-4 TGTGCCAGCACCACTGGACTAGCGGGGGTAGATGAGCAGTTCTTC CASTTGLAGVDEQFF
TRBJ2-5 . . TRBV12-3/TRBV12-4 TGTGCCAGCAGTCCTCCGACGGGACCCCGCACGGAGACCCAGTACTTC CASSPPTGPRTETQYF
TRBJ2-7 many . TRBV12-3/TRBV12-4 TGTGCCAGCAGTTTGGGGGGCAGCTACGAGCAGTACTTC CASSLGGSYEQYF
TRBJ2-2 . . TRBV7-3 TGTGCCAGCAGCCGCGCCGACACCGGGGAGCTGTTTTTT CASSRADTGELFF
TRBJ2-1 . . TRBV5-4 TGTGCCAGCAGCTTGGGCCAGGGATTTTCCAATGAGCAGTTCTTC CASSLGQGFSNEQFF
TRBJ1-1 once . TRBV12-3/TRBV12-4 TGTGCCAGCAGTTTTAACAGGGATTTCACTGAAGCTTTCTTT CASSFNRDFTEAFF
TRBJ1-5 few . TRBV12-3/TRBV12-4 TGTGCCAGCAGTCCGGGGTTGGGGCCCCAGCATTTT CASSPGLGPQHF
TRBJ1-2 . . TRBV7-9 TGTGCCAGCAGCTCCTCCGGGACTTTCGGCTATGGCTACACCTTC CASSSSGTFGYGYTF
TRBJ2-7 . TRBD2 TRBV5-1 TGCGCCAGCAGCCCAGCGGGGGAGGGCGAGCAGTACTTC CASSPAGEGEQYF
TRBJ2-2 few . TRBV5-1 TGCGCCAGCAGATCGGAGGGGTACGGGGAGCTGTTTTTT CASRSEGYGELFF
TRBJ2-7 few TRBD2 TRBV14 TGTGCCAGCAGCCCGCTCTCGGGACTAGCGGGCGAGCAGTACTTC CASSPLSGLAGEQYF
TRBJ1-2 few TRBD1 TRBV27 TGTGCCAGCAGCTGGGACAGGTTGGATAACTATGGCTACACCTTC CASSWDRLDNYGYTF
TRBJ2-5 . TRBD2 TRBV6-5 TGTGCCAGCAGTGTCATAGCGGGAGAGACCCAGTACTTC CASSVIAGETQYF
TRBJ2-5 . . TRBV20-1 TGCAGTGCTAAGACCAGGGGAAAAGAGACCCAGTACTTC CSAKTRGKETQYF
TRBJ2-5 . . TRBV12-3/TRBV12-4 TGTGCCAGCAGTTTGGAGGGGTGGAGTTCCCAAGAAGAGACCCAGTACTTC CASSLEGWSSQEETQYF
TRBJ2-3 . TRBD1 TRBV4-1 TGCGCCAGCCGGAACCCCGGGACAGGGGAAGATACGCAGTATTTT CASRNPGTGEDTQYF
TRBJ1-5 . TRBD1 TRBV12-3/TRBV12-4 TGTGCCAGCAGATCAGGGGGCCTTAGCAATCAGCCCCAGCATTTT CASRSGGLSNQPQHF
TRBJ1-3 few . TRBV13 TGTGCCAGCAGCAGGTTTTCGGGTAACTCTGGAAACACCATATATTTT CASSRFSGNSGNTIYF
TRBJ2-7 few TRBD1 TRBV15 TGTGCCACCAGCAGTACCCGGGACAGCCTCAGGCAGTACTTC CATSSTRDSLRQYF